These 21 T cell receptor beta chains originate from one sample sequenced in a study of response to subunit inactivated influenza vaccine. TCRdb processed the RT-PCR reads anew with MiXCR; each CDR3 protein has one entry. The data show more than 450,000 distinct CDR3 sequences, 10% to 12% seen once. The same data also went into a second study, on T cells expressing NK-cell markers. Per that study: UMIs accompanied the 5'RACE template switching by which TCR beta cDNA was made.

The sequenced sample was PBMCs from blood, obtained on the day of vaccination. The receptor source for this set is a man between 50 and 59 years old who received an inactivated influenza vaccine.

V usage is TRBV20-1 and J usage is TRBJ1-2; 7 bases are shared with TRBD1. Germline CDR1 is DFQATT and CDR2 is SNEGSKA (reference sequence). The CDR3 runs to 13 residues. The J segment lost 4 bases and the V segment lost 4 bases, leaving 6 bases of the junction unmatched. Here the CDR3 DNA reads TGCAGTGCTACTGACAGGGAGGTCTATGGCTACACCTTC. Protein: CSATDREVYGYTF.

The chain has TRBV11-2 and TRBJ2-5, with D perhaps TRBD1 (6 bases). Germline values: CDR1 SGHAT, CDR2 FQNNGV. V lost 4 bases and J lost 6, with 15 bases in between. The CDR3 runs to 14 residues. The CDR3 region has the DNA TGTGCCAGCAGCTGGGAAGGGGGTACGAAGACCCAGTACTTC. Its translation: CASSWEGGTKTQYF.

This clonotype was found many times. The chain carries TRBV7-9 and TRBJ2-3, with no clear D. V gave up 4 bases and J gave up 0 bases, with 14 bases separating them. There are 16 residues in the CDR3. Per germline, CDR1 SEHNR and CDR2 FQNEAQ (reference sequence). CDR3 bases: TGTGCCAGCAGCTCCGGATTGCACTATAGCACAGATACGCAGTATTTT. Translating it yields CASSSGLHYSTDTQYF.

The chain couples TRBV24-1 to TRBJ1-6; D is ambiguous. The germline CDR1 and CDR2 sequences are KGHDR and SFDVKD. Trimming took off 3 bases at V and 6 bases at J, with 5 bases between the two ends. This CDR3 is built from 13 residues. Written as DNA, the CDR3 is TGTGCCACCAGTGATGGTGGTAATTCACCCCTCCACTTT. Translating it yields CATSDGGNSPLHF.

This clonotype was found a few times. The V call is TRBV7-2, the J call TRBJ2-1; D gene unclear. CDR3 length: 14 residues. The V gene lost 4 bases and the J gene lost 3 bases, with 10 bases spanning the gap. The V gene's germline CDR1 is SGHTA and CDR2 FQGNSA. CDR3 region: CASSSPGFYNEQFF. The CDR3 region has the DNA TGTGCCAGCAGCTCCCCGGGCTTCTACAATGAGCAGTTCTTC. Drawing the rest from reference TRBV7-2 and TRBJ2-1, the complete variable domain is GAGVSQSPSNKVTEKGKDVELRCDPISGHTALYWYRQSLGQGLEFLIYFQGNSAPDKSGLPSDRFSAERTGGSVSTLTIQRTQQEDSAVYLCASSSPGFYNEQFFGPGTRLTVL.

A few counts support this clonotype. The chain is built from TRBV18 and TRBJ1-5; D remains ambiguous. Germline CDR1 and CDR2: KGHSH and LQKENI. The CDR3 contains 13 residues. V shed 6 bases and J shed 4 bases, with 10 bases lying between them. CDR3 sequence: CASSYAENQPQHF. The CDR3 DNA is TGTGCCAGCTCGTATGCAGAGAATCAGCCCCAGCATTTT.

The chain employs TRBV28 and TRBJ2-1, with TRBD1 as a possible D gene (6 bases). Trimming removed 3 bases from V and 3 bases from J, with 15 bases in between. CDR1 and CDR2 (germline): MDHEN, SYDVKM. The CDR3 is 16 amino acids. CDR3 nucleotides: TGTGCCAGCAGTTTGGTGCGGCAGGGGTTCTACAATGAGCAGTTCTTC. It yields the protein CASSLVRQGFYNEQFF.

This clonotype was observed a few times. The V gene is TRBV6-1, the J gene TRBJ2-7; D is unresolved. V gave up 0 bases and J gave up 5 bases, with 5 bases separating them. Germline CDR1 MNHNS, CDR2 SASEGT. The CDR3 is 12 amino acids. The CDR3 loop reads CASSEAAHEQYF. CDR3 nucleotides: TGTGCCAGCAGTGAAGCGGCACACGAGCAGTACTTC.

This clonotype was counted a few times. The genes are TRBV27 and TRBJ2-3; possibly TRBD1 or TRBD2 for D (6 bases each). V lost 0 bases and J 1 base, leaving 20 bases between the germline ends. The CDR3 loop spans 19 amino acids. Germline V lookup: CDR1 MNHEY, CDR2 SMNVEV (reference sequence). The CDR3 DNA sequence: TGTGCCAGCAGTTTATCGCCTCTGGGGGGCCGGCTAGGCACAGATACGCAGTATTTT. This sequence encodes CASSLSPLGGRLGTDTQYF.

This clonotype was seen repeatedly, ten times or more. The chain is built from TRBV12-3 or TRBV12-4 and TRBJ1-2; 8 bases are a match to TRBD1. The J segment lost 8 bases and the V segment lost 3 bases, leaving 2 bases of the junction unmatched. The CDR3 sequence is 12 residues long. For the CDR3, the DNA is TGTGCCAGCAGTTTCGGACAGGGAGGCTACACCTTC. Its protein is CASSFGQGGYTF.

This clonotype has more than one count but fewer than ten. The chain has TRBV5-1 and TRBJ2-3; 14 bases agree with TRBD2. The trim removed 2 bases at V and 0 bases at J, leaving 2 bases unmatched. Germline V gene sequence: CDR1 SGHRS, CDR2 YFSETQ. The CDR3 is 17 residues long. The CDR3 here is CASSFWTSGGSTDTQYF. The CDR3 DNA is TGCGCCAGCAGCTTTTGGACTAGCGGGGGGAGCACAGATACGCAGTATTTT.

The genes are TRBV10-3 and TRBJ2-1; 8 bases are shared with TRBD2. After removal of 6 bases from V and 8 bases from J, the junction contained 6 bases not matched to a gene. The CDR3 is 13 amino acids. The germline CDR1 and CDR2 sequences are ENHRY and SYGVKD. In nucleotides, the CDR3 is TGTGCCATCAGGGCGCGGGGGGCAGATGAGCAGTTCTTC. Amino acid sequence: CAIRARGADEQFF.

The table lists this clonotype with a few counts. CDR3 nucleotide sequence: TGTGCCAGCGGTGACCCTAGGCAGACCCAGTACTTC. Translating it yields CASGDPRQTQYF. The gene calls are TRBV28 and TRBJ2-5; D gene uncertain. The CDR3 sequence is 12 residues long. Germline-derived CDR1 and CDR2 are MDHEN and SYDVKM. V lost 8 bases to trimming and J lost 6 bases, with 13 bases between them.

This chain joins TRBV3-1 and TRBJ2-3, with D possibly matching TRBD2 (6 bases). CDR3 length: 15 amino acids. Trimming took 1 base from V and 3 from J, leaving 11 bases between them. CDR1 is LGHDT and CDR2 is YNNKEL in the germline V gene (reference sequence). CDR3 in DNA: TGTGCCAGCAGCCAAGCGGGCGGGGAGACAGATACGCAGTATTTT. Translation: CASSQAGGETDTQYF.

This clonotype was detected many times. The rearrangement links TRBV5-1 to TRBJ2-4, with D tentatively TRBD1 or TRBD2 (5 bases each). This CDR3 has 17 amino acids. The germline V and J ends were trimmed by 0 bases and 6 bases, with 19 bases remaining between them. Germline CDR1 reads SGHRS; CDR2 reads YFSETQ. The CDR3 DNA reads as TGCGCCAGCAGCTTGGGCGGGTGGGACCAAAGGAGAAACATTCAGTACTTC. Translation: CASSLGGWDQRRNIQYF.

This clonotype was seen a handful of times. This rearrangement joins TRBV20-1 to TRBJ2-3, with D unclear. Germline V gene data show CDR1 as DFQATT and CDR2 as SNEGSKA (reference sequence). The CDR3 is 13 amino acids. Trimming cost V 5 bases and J 4 bases, with 13 bases left between them. Written as DNA, the CDR3 is TGCAGTGCTCCTACCCTAAGTGCAGATACGCAGTATTTT. It yields the protein CSAPTLSADTQYF.

The CDR3 loop reads CASSFVPGEQYF. The DNA for the CDR3 is TGTGCCAGCAGTTTTGTCCCCGGGGAGCAGTACTTC. The gene calls are TRBV28 and TRBJ2-7; no firm D call. Germline values: CDR1 MDHEN, CDR2 SYDVKM. The CDR3 sequence is 12 residues long. V was shortened by 3 bases and J by 7 bases, with 10 bases between the two germline ends.

The sample holds one count of this clonotype. V is TRBV4-3 and J is TRBJ2-7; D ambiguous. V lost 1 base to trimming and J lost 4 bases, with 14 bases between them. The CDR3 extends over 15 amino acids. Germline assignment: CDR1 LGHNA and CDR2 YSLEER. Here the CDR3 reads CASSQAVIGSYEQYF. Written as DNA, the CDR3 is TGCGCCAGCAGCCAAGCTGTCATCGGGTCATACGAGCAGTACTTC.

The CDR3 DNA sequence: TGCAGTGCTAGAGTTACGACAGCTGACAATGAGCAGTTCTTC. Translated: CSARVTTADNEQFF. The V call is TRBV20-1, the J call TRBJ2-1; D perhaps matches TRBD1 (5 bases). V lost 1 base, J lost 5 bases, and 12 bases lay in between. The CDR3 has 14 residues. CDR1 and CDR2 from the germline V gene are DFQATT and SNEGSKA (reference sequence).

V usage is TRBV20-1 and J usage is TRBJ2-3; tentatively, D is TRBD1 (6 bases). Per the germline V gene, CDR1 is DFQATT and CDR2 is SNEGSKA (reference sequence). The CDR3 contains 14 residues. V shed 5 bases and J shed 1 base, with 13 bases lying between them. The DNA for the CDR3 is TGCAGTGCTCCCCATGGGGGCGGCACAGATACGCAGTATTTT. Translating gives CSAPHGGGTDTQYF.

This chain joins TRBV18 and TRBJ2-7; a possible D gene is TRBD2 (6 bases). Germline V gives CDR1 KGHSH, CDR2 LQKENI. V lost 3 bases and J lost 3, with 18 bases in between. The CDR3 contains 16 residues. The CDR3 loop reads CASSPGKAGGYYEQYF. DNA of the CDR3: TGTGCCAGCTCACCGGGGAAAGCGGGTGGATACTACGAGCAGTACTTC.